This TCR beta chain comes out of a study of blood T cell repertoires in COVID-19. The overall study: COVID-19 samples collected from the United States, Italy and Spain covered acute and convalescent phases.

Original handling: It was from reference gene primer amplification that nucleated cell counts were estimated. Only in-frame clones appear in the TCRdb table, and some are missing; sequencing was by immunoSEQ multiplex PCR. The DNA gave D and trimming, while V, J and clone size come from that table. In the table there are 220,000 or so clones, around 83% of which are singletons. The CDR3 extends over 12 amino acids. This clonotype originated in a man aged 45 to 65 who had recovered from COVID-19. Sequencing was performed on peripheral blood. This chain links TRBV21-1 with TRBJ1-2. TRBV21-1 constitutes a pseudogene. DNA of the CDR3: TGTGCCAGCAGCAAGGGACTCTGGGGCTACACCTTC. Its translation: CASSKGLWGYTF.